The entry below gives a single T cell receptor (beta chain) sequence along with its context. The antigen remains unidentified. These data are taken from a study of post-analysis software for immune sequencing data. Study context: Disease trajectories encompassed relapsing-remitting, secondary progressive and progressive-relapsing multiple sclerosis. Whole-study findings and limits: Roughly five TRBV segments were more frequent in patients than controls; TRBV5-6, TRBV5-1 and TRBV20-1 belonged to this group. The study found significantly lower normalized Chao1 diversity in multiple sclerosis patients than in controls.

The V segment lost 8 bases and the J segment 4 bases; nucleotides outside the gene matches: 10. CDR1 SQVTM and CDR2 ANQGSEA come from the germline V gene. The CDR3 is 14 amino acids. Researchers reported that TCR beta cDNA libraries carried unique molecular identifiers. A single record per CDR3 protein comes from TCRdb applying MiXCR to the PCR reads. The table shows about 820,000 distinct CDR3 sequences, with roughly half occurring only once. The TCR was taken from a girl aged 5-17 years with multiple sclerosis. Sequencing was done on a sample of blood. The J gene is TRBJ2-3, the V gene TRBV29-1; 9 bases are shared with TRBD2. CDR3: CSTSEGGRADTQYF. In DNA form, the CDR3 reads TGCAGCACCTCCGAGGGCGGGAGGGCAGATACGCAGTATTTT.